Listed here are 10 T cell receptor beta chains from one sample, sequenced in a study of blood T cells in healthy people across ages. A second roughly 6 to 12 cycle PCR used barcoded and J-beta primers. TCRdb reprocessed the 5' RACE reads via MiXCR and lists one record per CDR3 protein. This table has 710,000 or so distinct CDR3 sequences, about 32% appearing once. Sequenced sample: blood. The receptors come from a woman of 80 years or more in good health.

The chain joins TRBV9 to TRBJ2-5; 14 bases fit TRBD2. The V gene's germline CDR1 is SGDLS and CDR2 YYNGEE. V shed 4 bases, J shed 1 base, and the junction held 9 bases outside the gene matches. The CDR3 extends over 18 amino acids. CDR3 residues: CASSSGGLAGVAQETQYF. CDR3 bases: TGTGCCAGCAGCTCAGGGGGACTAGCGGGGGTGGCCCAAGAGACCCAGTACTTC.

With respect to this clonotype: A much larger clone lies a single base off, so this may be a read error. The chain recombines TRBV5-4 with TRBJ2-5; possibly TRBD2 for D (5 bases). The CDR3 loop spans 16 amino acids. CDR1 and CDR2 from the germline V gene are SGHNT and YYREEE (reference sequence). V lost 7 bases, J lost 2 bases, and 21 bases lay in between. The CDR3 spells CASGVGSDYLQETQYF. The CDR3 DNA reads as TGTGCCAGCGGCGTTGGGTCCGACTACCTGCAAGAGACCCAGTACTTC.

This clonotype was counted at least ten times. V is TRBV12-3 or TRBV12-4 and J is TRBJ2-3; 11 bases agree with TRBD2. The CDR3 spans 17 residues. V was pared by 5 bases and J by 5 bases, with 12 bases of the junction left unmatched. DNA of the CDR3: TGTGCCAGCAGTGGGGCTTTAGCGGGGGGGCGAGGAGATACGCAGTATTTT. Protein product: CASSGALAGGRGDTQYF.

This clonotype was found a few times. The chain employs TRBV20-1 and TRBJ2-5; 9 bases match TRBD2. J gave up 5 bases and V 7 bases, and 8 bases lay outside the gene matches. This CDR3 spans 13 amino acids. Looked up from germline, CDR1 is DFQATT and CDR2 is SNEGSKA (reference sequence). The CDR3 is CSVALAGRETQYF. The CDR3 DNA sequence: TGCAGTGTAGCGCTAGCGGGGCGCGAGACCCAGTACTTC.

The table lists this clonotype with many counts. The genes are TRBV7-9 and TRBJ1-2; 11 bases match TRBD1. CDR1 is SEHNR and CDR2 is FQNEAQ in the germline V gene (reference sequence). The V and J ends lost 3 bases and 4 bases, in that order; junction bases with no gene match: 4. The CDR3 is made up of 15 amino acids. The CDR3 DNA reads TGTGCCAGCAGCTTGGACAGGGGGCAAGGCTATGGCTACACCTTC. Translated: CASSLDRGQGYGYTF.

This clonotype has a handful of counts. This chain joins TRBV7-9 and TRBJ2-5, with 11 bases fitting TRBD2. Germline assignment: CDR1 SEHNR and CDR2 FQNEAQ (reference sequence). Trimming removed 4 bases from V and 11 bases from J; junction bases left unmatched: 18. CDR3 length equals 17 residues. CDR3 region: CASSSTLAGASYNEQYF. In DNA form, the CDR3 reads TGTGCCAGCAGCTCGACACTAGCGGGGGCATCCTACAATGAGCAGTACTTC.

The rearrangement uses TRBV29-1 and TRBJ2-1; 13 nucleotides match TRBD2. The CDR3 extends over 19 amino acids. After removal of 1 base from V and 0 bases from J, the junction contained 9 bases not matched to a gene. Germline V lookup: CDR1 SQVTM, CDR2 ANQGSEA. The CDR3 loop reads CSVEGGLLAGGSSYNEQFF. In nucleotides, the CDR3 is TGCAGCGTTGAAGGGGGGCTACTAGCGGGGGGGAGCTCCTACAATGAGCAGTTCTTC.

The table lists this clonotype with many counts. The chain combines TRBV5-1 with TRBJ2-7, with 7 nucleotides matching TRBD1. The V gene's germline CDR1 is SGHRS and CDR2 YFSETQ. J lost 6 bases, V lost 3 bases, and 9 bases had no gene match. CDR3 length: 14 residues. In DNA form, the CDR3 reads TGCGCCAGCAGCTCCCCGGGACAGCTCGGCGAGCAGTACTTC. It is translated as CASSSPGQLGEQYF.

In its sample, this clonotype was seen many times. The chain couples TRBV7-9 to TRBJ2-1; D may match TRBD1 or TRBD2 (5 bases each). Germline lookup yields CDR1 SEHNR and CDR2 FQNEAQ (reference sequence). V was shortened by 5 bases and J by 8 bases, with 16 bases between the two germline ends. There are 14 residues in the CDR3. The CDR3 loop is CASSRMGRSDEQFF. The CDR3 nucleotides read TGTGCCAGCAGCCGAATGGGACGATCTGATGAGCAGTTCTTC.

This clonotype was seen a handful of times. The genes are TRBV24-1 and TRBJ2-1; 9 nucleotides line up with TRBD2. The CDR3 runs 18 residues. V lost 4 bases and J lost 5; bases outside the gene matches: 14. CDR1 and CDR2 from the germline V gene are KGHDR and SFDVKD. The CDR3 region is CATSDPGAGTSIDNEQFF. The CDR3 bases are TGTGCCACCAGTGACCCTGGGGCCGGGACTAGCATCGACAATGAGCAGTTCTTC.